Sequencing of this TCR beta chain was carried out in a study of blood T cells in healthy people across ages. A sample-barcoded 5' primer and a J-beta primer mix were used in a second PCR of roughly 6 to 11 cycles. TCRdb independently ran MiXCR on the 5' RACE reads; one entry per CDR3 protein. The table has roughly 1.6 million distinct CDR3 sequences, roughly 32% seen once. Findings and limits, study-wide: What prevented conclusive comparison of naive and antigen-experienced cells was that PBMCs were unsorted. It was found that TCR beta diversity correlated strongly with the percentage of naive T cells.

Germline V CDR1 and CDR2: LGHNT, FRNRAP. The CDR3 is 16 amino acids. Trimming at V came to 3 bases and at J to 4 bases, leaving 11 bases not matched to a gene. Only a few counts were recorded for this clonotype. Its target is unknown. Sequenced: blood. This TCR derives from a woman in her 30s in good health. The genes are TRBV12-5 and TRBJ2-7; the match to TRBD1 covers 8 bases. CDR3 bases: TGTGCTAGTGGTTTCCTCGACAGGGGCCATCGGTACGAGCAGTACTTC. It specifies CASGFLDRGHRYEQYF.